This entry concerns a single T cell receptor (beta chain). Stated time point: inflamed ileum from the surgical specimen. Adults with ileal or ileocolonic Crohn's disease and an indication for resection were eligible. CDR1 and CDR2 from the germline V gene are MNHNS and SASEGT. The J segment lost 4 bases and the V segment lost 1 base, leaving 3 bases of the junction unmatched. The CDR3 is 14 residues long. The sample is drawn from a study of T cell repertoires in ileal Crohn's disease. The assay was immunoSEQ multiplex PCR, and TCRdb's table has in-frame clones only and misses some. The repertoire holds some 8,000 clones, with around 85% as singletons.

Sequenced material: ileal tissue. The receptor was derived from an adult with Crohn's disease. The chain links TRBV6-1 to TRBJ2-5; the match to TRBD2 covers 7 bases. The CDR3 reads CASSEGGGRETQYF. For the CDR3, the DNA is TGTGCCAGCAGTGAAGGGGGGGGTCGAGAGACCCAGTACTTC.